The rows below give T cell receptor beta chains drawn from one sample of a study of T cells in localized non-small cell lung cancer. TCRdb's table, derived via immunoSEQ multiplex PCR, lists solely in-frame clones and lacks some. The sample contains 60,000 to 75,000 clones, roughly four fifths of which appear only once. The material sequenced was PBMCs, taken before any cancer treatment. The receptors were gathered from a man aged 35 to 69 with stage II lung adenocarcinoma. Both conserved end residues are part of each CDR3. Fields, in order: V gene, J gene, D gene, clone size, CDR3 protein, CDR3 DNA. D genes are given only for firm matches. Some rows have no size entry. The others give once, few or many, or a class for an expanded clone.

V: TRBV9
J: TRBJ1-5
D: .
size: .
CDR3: CASSVDGLEANQPQHF
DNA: TGTGCCAGCAGCGTAGACGGCCTGGAGGCGAATCAGCCCCAGCATTTT

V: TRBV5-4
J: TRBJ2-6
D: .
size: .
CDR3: CASSLDPGSSGANVLTF
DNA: TGTGCCAGCAGCTTGGATCCGGGCAGCTCTGGGGCCAACGTCCTGACTTTC

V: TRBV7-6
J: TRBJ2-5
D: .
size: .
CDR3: CASSWDRAGGQETQYF
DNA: TGTGCCAGCAGCTGGGACAGGGCGGGGGGCCAAGAGACCCAGTACTTC

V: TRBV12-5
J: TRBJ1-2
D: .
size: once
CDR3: CASGLGSYGYTF
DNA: TGTGCTAGTGGCTTAGGGAGCTATGGCTACACCTTC

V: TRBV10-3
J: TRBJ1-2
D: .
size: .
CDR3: CAILSQPNSNYGYTF
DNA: TGTGCCATCTTATCACAGCCTAATTCTAACTATGGCTACACCTTC

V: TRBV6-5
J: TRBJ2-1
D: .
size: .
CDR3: CASSMGRVVYNEQFF
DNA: TGTGCCAGCAGCATGGGACGGGTCGTTTACAATGAGCAGTTCTTC

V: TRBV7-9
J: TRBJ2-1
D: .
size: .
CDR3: CASSPRLVRDEQFF
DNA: TGTGCCAGCAGCCCCCGACTCGTGAGGGATGAGCAGTTCTTC

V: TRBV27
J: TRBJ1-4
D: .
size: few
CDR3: CASRGLGEKLFF
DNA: TGTGCCAGCCGGGGGCTCGGGGAAAAACTGTTTTTT

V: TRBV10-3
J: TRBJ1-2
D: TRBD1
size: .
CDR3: CAISESGQGANYGYTF
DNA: TGTGCCATCAGTGAGTCGGGACAGGGGGCAAACTATGGCTACACCTTC

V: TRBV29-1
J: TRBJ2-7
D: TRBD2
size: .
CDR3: CSVGEGPYEQYF
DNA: TGCAGCGTTGGGGAGGGACCTTACGAGCAGTACTTC

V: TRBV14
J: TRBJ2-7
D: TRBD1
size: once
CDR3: CASSQGTGRASYEQYF
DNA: TGTGCCAGCAGCCAAGGGACAGGGAGAGCCTCCTACGAGCAGTACTTC

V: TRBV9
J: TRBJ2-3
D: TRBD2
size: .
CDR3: CASSVDLAGDTQYF
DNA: TGTGCCAGCAGCGTAGATCTAGCGGGGGATACGCAGTATTTT

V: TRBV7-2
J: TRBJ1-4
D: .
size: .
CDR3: CASSLEYGKLFF
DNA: TGTGCCAGCAGCTTAGAGTACGGAAAACTGTTTTTT

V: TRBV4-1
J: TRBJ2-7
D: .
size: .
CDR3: CASSQESGAYEQYF
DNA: TGCGCCAGCAGCCAAGAAAGTGGCGCCTACGAGCAGTACTTC

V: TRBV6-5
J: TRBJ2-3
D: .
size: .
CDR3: CASRGSTDTQYF
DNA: TGTGCCAGCAGGGGTAGCACAGATACGCAGTATTTT

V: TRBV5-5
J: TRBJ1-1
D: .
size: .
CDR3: CASSFSDGTEAFF
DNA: TGTGCCAGCAGCTTCTCCGACGGGACTGAAGCTTTCTTT

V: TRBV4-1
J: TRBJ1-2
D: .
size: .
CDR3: CASSQDISWNYGYTF
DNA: TGCGCCAGCAGCCAAGACATTAGTTGGAACTATGGCTACACCTTC

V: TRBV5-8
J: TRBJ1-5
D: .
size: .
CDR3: CASSSREDQPQHF
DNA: TGTGCCAGCAGCTCCAGGGAGGATCAGCCCCAGCATTTT

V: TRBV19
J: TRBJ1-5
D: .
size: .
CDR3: CASSYRDSNQPQHF
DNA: TGTGCCAGTAGCTACAGAGATAGCAATCAGCCCCAGCATTTT

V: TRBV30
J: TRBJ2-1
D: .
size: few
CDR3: CAWNREGGNEQFF
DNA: TGTGCCTGGAACAGGGAAGGGGGTAATGAGCAGTTCTTC

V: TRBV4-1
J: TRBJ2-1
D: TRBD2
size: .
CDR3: CASSQRVLAAEQFF
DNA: TGCGCCAGCAGCCAAAGGGTCCTAGCGGCTGAGCAGTTCTTC

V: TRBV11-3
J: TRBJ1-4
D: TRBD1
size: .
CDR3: CASSEGQLNEKLFF
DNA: TGTGCCAGCAGCGAGGGACAGCTCAATGAAAAACTGTTTTTT

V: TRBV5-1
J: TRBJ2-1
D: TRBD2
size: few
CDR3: CASSLGASGYNEQFF
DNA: TGCGCCAGCAGCTTGGGAGCTAGCGGCTACAATGAGCAGTTCTTC

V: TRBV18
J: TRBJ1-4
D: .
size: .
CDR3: CASSPPNNEKLFF
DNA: TGTGCCAGCTCACCACCAAATAATGAAAAACTGTTTTTT

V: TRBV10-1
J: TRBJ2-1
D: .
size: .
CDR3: CASSEGRRSYNEQFF
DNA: TGCGCCAGCAGTGAGGGGCGTCGCTCCTACAATGAGCAGTTCTTC

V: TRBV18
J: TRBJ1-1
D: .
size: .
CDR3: CASSPLISGGTEAFF
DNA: TGTGCCAGCTCACCACTAATTTCAGGTGGCACTGAAGCTTTCTTT

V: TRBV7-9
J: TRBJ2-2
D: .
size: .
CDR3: CASRRWQGFENTGELFF
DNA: TGTGCCAGCAGGAGGTGGCAGGGGTTCGAGAACACCGGGGAGCTGTTTTTT

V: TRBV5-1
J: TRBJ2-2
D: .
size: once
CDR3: CASSIGGLNTGELFF
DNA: TGCGCCAGCTCTATTGGGGGCTTGAACACCGGGGAGCTGTTTTTT

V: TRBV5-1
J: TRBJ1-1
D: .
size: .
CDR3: CASSLAGGGTEAFF
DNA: TGCGCCAGCAGCTTGGCCGGGGGAGGCACTGAAGCTTTCTTT

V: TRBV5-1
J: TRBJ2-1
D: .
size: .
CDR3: CASSLNTNEQFF
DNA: TGCGCCAGCAGCTTGAACACCAATGAGCAGTTCTTC

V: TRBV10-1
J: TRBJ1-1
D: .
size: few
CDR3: CASSETLNTEAFF
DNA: TGCGCCAGCAGTGAGACTCTGAACACTGAAGCTTTCTTT

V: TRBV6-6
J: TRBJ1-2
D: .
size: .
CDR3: CASSQTANYGYTF
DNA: TGTGCCAGCAGCCAGACAGCTAACTATGGCTACACCTTC

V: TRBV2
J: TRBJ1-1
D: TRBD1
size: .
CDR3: CASTLGGPEAFF
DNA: TGTGCCAGCACCTTAGGGGGCCCTGAAGCTTTCTTT

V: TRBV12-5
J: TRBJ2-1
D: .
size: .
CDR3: CASGLVIGEPLYEQFF
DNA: TGTGCTAGTGGTTTGGTAATCGGGGAACCACTCTATGAGCAGTTCTTC

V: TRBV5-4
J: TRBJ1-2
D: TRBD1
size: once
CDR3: CASRKTGGTIYGYTF
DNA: TGTGCCAGCAGGAAGACAGGGGGGACGATTTATGGCTACACCTTC

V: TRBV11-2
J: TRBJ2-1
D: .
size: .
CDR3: CASSLDPAYEQFF
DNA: TGTGCCAGCAGCTTAGATCCAGCCTATGAGCAGTTCTTC

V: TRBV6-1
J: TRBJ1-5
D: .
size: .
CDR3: CASSETVTQPQHF
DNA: TGTGCCAGCAGTGAGACGGTAACGCAGCCCCAGCATTTT

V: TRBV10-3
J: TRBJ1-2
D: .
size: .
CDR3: CAISVAQGISNYGYTF
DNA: TGTGCCATCAGTGTAGCCCAGGGGATCAGTAACTATGGCTACACCTTC

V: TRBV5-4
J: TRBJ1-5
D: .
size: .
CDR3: CASSLGGNSNQPQHF
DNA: TGTGCCAGCAGCTTGGGAGGGAATAGCAATCAGCCCCAGCATTTT

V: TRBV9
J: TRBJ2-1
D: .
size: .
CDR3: CASSVDPRSNEQFF
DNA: TGTGCCAGCAGCGTAGACCCTAGAAGCAATGAGCAGTTCTTC

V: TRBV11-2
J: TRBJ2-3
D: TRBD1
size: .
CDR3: CASSKDRGADTQYF
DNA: TGTGCCAGCAGCAAGGACAGGGGAGCAGATACGCAGTATTTT

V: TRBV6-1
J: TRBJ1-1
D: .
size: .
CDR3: CASREGSNTEAFF
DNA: TGTGCCAGCAGGGAGGGGTCGAACACTGAAGCTTTCTTT

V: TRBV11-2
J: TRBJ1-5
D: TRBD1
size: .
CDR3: CASSQTGGDNQPQHF
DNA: TGTGCCAGCAGCCAAACAGGGGGTGACAATCAGCCCCAGCATTTT

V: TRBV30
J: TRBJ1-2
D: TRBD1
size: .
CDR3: CAWSGRGQPVSGYTF
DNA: TGTGCCTGGAGTGGACGGGGACAGCCGGTCTCTGGCTACACCTTC

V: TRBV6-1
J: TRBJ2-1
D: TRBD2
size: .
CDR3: CASSRGLANNEQFF
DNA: TGTGCCAGCAGTCGGGGACTAGCGAACAATGAGCAGTTCTTC

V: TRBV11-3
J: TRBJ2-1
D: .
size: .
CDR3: CASSYLGEQFF
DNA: TGTGCCAGCTCATATCTGGGTGAGCAGTTCTTC

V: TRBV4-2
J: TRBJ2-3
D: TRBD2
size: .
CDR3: CASSQDGLAADTQYF
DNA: TGTGCCAGCAGCCAAGATGGCCTAGCGGCGGATACGCAGTATTTT

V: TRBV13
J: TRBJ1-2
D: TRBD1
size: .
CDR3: CASSLQGRYGYTF
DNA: TGTGCCAGCAGCCTACAGGGGAGATATGGCTACACCTTC

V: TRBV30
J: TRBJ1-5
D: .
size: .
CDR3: CAWSTGTPNQPQHF
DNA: TGTGCCTGGAGCACCGGGACACCAAATCAGCCCCAGCATTTT

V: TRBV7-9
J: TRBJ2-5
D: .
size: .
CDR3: CASSSVQGTPQETQYF
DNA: TGTGCCAGCAGCTCTGTTCAGGGGACCCCCCAAGAGACCCAGTACTTC

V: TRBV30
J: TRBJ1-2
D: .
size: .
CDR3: CAWSRGRIANYGYTF
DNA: TGTGCCTGGAGCAGGGGACGAATAGCTAACTATGGCTACACCTTC

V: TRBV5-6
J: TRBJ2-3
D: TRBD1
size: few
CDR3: CASSLTGGAYSADTQYF
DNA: TGTGCCAGCAGCTTGACAGGGGGCGCATATAGCGCAGATACGCAGTATTTT